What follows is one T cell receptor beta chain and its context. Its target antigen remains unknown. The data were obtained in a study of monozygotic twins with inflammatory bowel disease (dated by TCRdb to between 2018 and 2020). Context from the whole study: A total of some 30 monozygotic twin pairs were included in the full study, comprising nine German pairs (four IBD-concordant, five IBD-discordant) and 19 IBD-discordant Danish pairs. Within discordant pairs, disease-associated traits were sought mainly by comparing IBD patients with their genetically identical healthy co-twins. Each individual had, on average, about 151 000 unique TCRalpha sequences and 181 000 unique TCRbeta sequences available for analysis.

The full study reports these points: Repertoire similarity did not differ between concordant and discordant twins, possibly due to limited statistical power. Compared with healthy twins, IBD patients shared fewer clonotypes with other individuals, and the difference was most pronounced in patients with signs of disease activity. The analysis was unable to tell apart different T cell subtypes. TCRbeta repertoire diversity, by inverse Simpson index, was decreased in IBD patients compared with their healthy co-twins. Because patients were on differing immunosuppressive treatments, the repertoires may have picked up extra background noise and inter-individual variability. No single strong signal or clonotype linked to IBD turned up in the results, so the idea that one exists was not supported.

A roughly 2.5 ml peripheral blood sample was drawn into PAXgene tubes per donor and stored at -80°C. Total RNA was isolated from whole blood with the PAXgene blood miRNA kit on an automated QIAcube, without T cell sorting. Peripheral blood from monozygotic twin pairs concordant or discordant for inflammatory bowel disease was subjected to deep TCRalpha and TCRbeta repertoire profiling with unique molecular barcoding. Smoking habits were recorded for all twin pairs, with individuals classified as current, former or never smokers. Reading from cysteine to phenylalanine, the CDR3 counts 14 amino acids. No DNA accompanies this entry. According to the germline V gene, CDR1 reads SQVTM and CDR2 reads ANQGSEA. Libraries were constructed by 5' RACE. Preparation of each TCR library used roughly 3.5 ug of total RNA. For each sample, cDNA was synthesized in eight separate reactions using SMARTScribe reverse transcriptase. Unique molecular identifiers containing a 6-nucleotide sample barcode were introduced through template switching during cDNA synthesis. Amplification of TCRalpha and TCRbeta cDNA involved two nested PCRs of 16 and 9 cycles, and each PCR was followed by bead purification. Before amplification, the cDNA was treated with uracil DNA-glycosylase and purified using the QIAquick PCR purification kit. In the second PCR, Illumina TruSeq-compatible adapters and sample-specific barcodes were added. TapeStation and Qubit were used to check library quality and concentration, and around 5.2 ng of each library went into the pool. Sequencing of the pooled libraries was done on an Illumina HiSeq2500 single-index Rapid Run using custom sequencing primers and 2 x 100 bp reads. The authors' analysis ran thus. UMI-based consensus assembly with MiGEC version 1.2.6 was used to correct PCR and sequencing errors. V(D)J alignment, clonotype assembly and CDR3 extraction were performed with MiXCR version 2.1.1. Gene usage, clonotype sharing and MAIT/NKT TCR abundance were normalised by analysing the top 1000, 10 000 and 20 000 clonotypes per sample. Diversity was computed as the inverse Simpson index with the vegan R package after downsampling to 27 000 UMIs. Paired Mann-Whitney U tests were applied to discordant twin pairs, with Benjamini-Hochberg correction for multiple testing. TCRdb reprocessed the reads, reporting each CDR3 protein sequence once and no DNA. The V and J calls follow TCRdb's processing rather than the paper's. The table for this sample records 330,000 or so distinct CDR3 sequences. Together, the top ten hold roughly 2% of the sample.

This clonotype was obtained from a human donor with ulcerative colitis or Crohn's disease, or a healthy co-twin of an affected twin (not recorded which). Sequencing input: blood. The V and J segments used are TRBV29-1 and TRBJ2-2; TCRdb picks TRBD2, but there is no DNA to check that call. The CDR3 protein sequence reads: CSVASGKLTGELFF.